The clone carrying this T cell receptor (beta chain) appeared a single time. Its antigen remains unknown. The entry originates in a study of PD-1 blockade in mismatch repair-deficient tumors. Study background: Enrolled about 2012-2016, patients had progressing, pretreated mismatch repair-deficient cancers of around twelve types. Points from the study as a whole: After pembrolizumab, tumor-resident clones rose rapidly, then generally contracted before radiologic responses.

Mismatch repair deficiency was confirmed in all patients, by PCR or immunohistochemistry. TCR sequencing covered a few patients who responded to pembrolizumab. In germline, CDR1 is SGHAT, CDR2 FQNNGV. The CDR3 is made up of 12 amino acids. V was trimmed by 5 bases and J by 5 bases, leaving 9 bases between them. The data were produced by immunoSEQ multiplex PCR, yet TCRdb's version contains in-frame clones alone and is incomplete. The sample carries approximately 38,000 clones, around 79% recorded once. Sequencing used peripheral blood, obtained 4 weeks after starting pembrolizumab. This clonotype was obtained from an adult with mismatch repair-deficient cancer. The chain couples TRBV11-2 to TRBJ2-5, with D unresolved. The CDR3 sequence is CASSPRWETQYF. In DNA form, the CDR3 reads TGTGCCAGCAGCCCCCGTTGGGAGACCCAGTACTTC.